The present T cell receptor (beta chain) was sequenced within a study of blood T cell repertoires in COVID-19. Study-level information: Acute and convalescent COVID-19 specimens originated in the United States, Italy and Spain. Nucleic acid was either cDNA or gDNA, and it came from T cells, B-cell-depleted T cells, or PBMCs.

Authors' methods: Nucleated cell counts were estimated from reference gene primer amplification. The assay was immunoSEQ multiplex PCR, and TCRdb's table has in-frame clones only and misses some. The DNA gave D and trimming, while V, J and clone size come from that table. The table lists about 110,000 clones, approximately 85% of them singletons. Germline V lookup: CDR1 SGHRS, CDR2 YFSETQ. The CDR3 is made up of 16 amino acids. V lost 2 bases to trimming and J lost 3 bases; unmatched junction nucleotides: 5. The chain is built from TRBV5-1 and TRBJ2-3, with TRBD1 matching 11 bases. The receptor was derived from a middle-aged man with acute or convalescent COVID-19. Sequencing used peripheral blood. The CDR3 loop is CASSLPGTGGTDTQYF. In DNA form, the CDR3 reads TGCGCCAGCAGCTTACCCGGGACAGGGGGTACAGATACGCAGTATTTT.